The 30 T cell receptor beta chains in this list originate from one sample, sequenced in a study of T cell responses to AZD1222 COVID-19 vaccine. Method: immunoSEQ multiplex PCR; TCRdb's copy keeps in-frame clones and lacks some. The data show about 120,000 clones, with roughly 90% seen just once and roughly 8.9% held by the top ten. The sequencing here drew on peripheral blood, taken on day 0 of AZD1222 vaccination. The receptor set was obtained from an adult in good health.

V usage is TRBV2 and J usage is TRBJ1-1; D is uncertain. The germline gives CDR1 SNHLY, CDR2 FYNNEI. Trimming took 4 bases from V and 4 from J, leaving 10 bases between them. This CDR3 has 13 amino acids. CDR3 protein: CASSAGGFTEAFF. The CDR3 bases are TGTGCCAGCAGTGCAGGTGGATTCACTGAAGCTTTCTTT.

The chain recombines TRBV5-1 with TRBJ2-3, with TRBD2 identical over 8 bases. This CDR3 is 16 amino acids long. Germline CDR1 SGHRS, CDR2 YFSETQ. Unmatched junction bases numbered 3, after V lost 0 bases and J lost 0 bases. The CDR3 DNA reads TGCGCCAGCAGCTTGGATAGCGGGATGAGCACAGATACGCAGTATTTT. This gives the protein CASSLDSGMSTDTQYF. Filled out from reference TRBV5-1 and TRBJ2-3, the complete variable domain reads KAGVTQTPRYLIKTRGQQVTLSCSPISGHRSVSWYQQTPGQGLQFLFEYFSETQRNKGNFPGRFSGRQFSNSRSEMNVSTLELGDSALYLCASSLDSGMSTDTQYFGPGTRLTVL.

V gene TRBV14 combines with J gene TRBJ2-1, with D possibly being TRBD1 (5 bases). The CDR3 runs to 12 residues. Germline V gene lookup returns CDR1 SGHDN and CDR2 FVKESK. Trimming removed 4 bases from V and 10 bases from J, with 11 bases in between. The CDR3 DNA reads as TGTGCCAGCAGCCGCCAGGGTATCGAGCAGTTCTTC. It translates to CASSRQGIEQFF.

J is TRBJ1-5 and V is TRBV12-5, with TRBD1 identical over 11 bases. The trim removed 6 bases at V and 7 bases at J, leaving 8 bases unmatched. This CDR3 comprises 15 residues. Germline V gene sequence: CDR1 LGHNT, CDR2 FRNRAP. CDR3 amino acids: CASGPGTGGRQPQHF. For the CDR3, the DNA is TGTGCTAGTGGCCCCGGGACAGGGGGGAGGCAGCCCCAGCATTTT.

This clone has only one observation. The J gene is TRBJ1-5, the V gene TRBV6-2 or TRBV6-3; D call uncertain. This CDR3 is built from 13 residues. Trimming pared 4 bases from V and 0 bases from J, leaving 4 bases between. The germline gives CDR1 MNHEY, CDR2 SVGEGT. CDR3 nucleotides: TGTGCCAGCAGTTCAAATAGCAATCAGCCCCAGCATTTT. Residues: CASSSNSNQPQHF.

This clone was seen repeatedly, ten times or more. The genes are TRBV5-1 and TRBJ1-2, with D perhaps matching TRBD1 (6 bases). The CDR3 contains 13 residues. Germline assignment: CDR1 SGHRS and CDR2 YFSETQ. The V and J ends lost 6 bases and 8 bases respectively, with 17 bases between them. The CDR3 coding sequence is TGCGCCAGCAAACCAACAGGGTTTGGAGGCTACACCTTC. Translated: CASKPTGFGGYTF.

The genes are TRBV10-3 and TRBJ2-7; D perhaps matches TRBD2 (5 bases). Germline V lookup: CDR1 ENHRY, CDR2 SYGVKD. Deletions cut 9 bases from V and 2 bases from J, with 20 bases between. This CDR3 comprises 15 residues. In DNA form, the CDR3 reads TGTGCCATTAGCGCCTCCGTGACTCCAACCTACGAGCAGTACTTC. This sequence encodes CAISASVTPTYEQYF.

The CDR3 sequence is CASSLYGTGGAREQYF. CDR3 bases: TGTGCCAGCAGCTTGTACGGGACAGGGGGGGCTCGTGAGCAGTACTTC. The rearrangement links TRBV5-6 to TRBJ2-7, with 11 bases aligning to TRBD1. Germline CDR1 SGHDT, CDR2 YYEEEE. The junction had 10 bases not matched to a gene; V was cut back by 1 base and J by 7 bases. This CDR3 has 16 amino acids.

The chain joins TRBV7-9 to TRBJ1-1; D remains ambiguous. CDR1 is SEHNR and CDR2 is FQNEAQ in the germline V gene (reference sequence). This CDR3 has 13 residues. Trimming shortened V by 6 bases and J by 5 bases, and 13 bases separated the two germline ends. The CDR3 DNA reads TGTGCCAGCAGTAATCGACAAGGGACTGAAGCTTTCTTT. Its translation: CASSNRQGTEAFF.

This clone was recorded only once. Here the CDR3 reads CATSDRTGGTDTQYF. The CDR3 region has the DNA TGTGCCACCAGTGACCGGACAGGGGGCACAGATACGCAGTATTTT. The chain carries TRBV24-1 and TRBJ2-3, with 9 bases fitting TRBD1. Losses at the gene ends were 4 bases for V and 1 base for J; bases not matched to a gene: 2. The CDR3 is 15 amino acids. Per the germline V gene, CDR1 is KGHDR and CDR2 is SFDVKD.

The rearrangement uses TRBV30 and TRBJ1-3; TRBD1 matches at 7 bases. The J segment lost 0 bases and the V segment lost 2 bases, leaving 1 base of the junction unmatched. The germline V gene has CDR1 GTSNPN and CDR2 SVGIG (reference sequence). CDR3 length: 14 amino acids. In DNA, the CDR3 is TGTGCCTGGAGTTCAGGGGGCTCTGGAAACACCATATATTTT. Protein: CAWSSGGSGNTIYF.

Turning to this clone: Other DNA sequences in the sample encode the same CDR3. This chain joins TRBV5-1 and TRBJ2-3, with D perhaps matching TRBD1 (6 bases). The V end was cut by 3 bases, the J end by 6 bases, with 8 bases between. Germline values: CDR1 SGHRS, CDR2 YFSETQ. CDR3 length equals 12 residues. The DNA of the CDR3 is TGCGCCAGCAGCTCGCAGGGGGATACGCAGTATTTT. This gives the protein CASSSQGDTQYF.

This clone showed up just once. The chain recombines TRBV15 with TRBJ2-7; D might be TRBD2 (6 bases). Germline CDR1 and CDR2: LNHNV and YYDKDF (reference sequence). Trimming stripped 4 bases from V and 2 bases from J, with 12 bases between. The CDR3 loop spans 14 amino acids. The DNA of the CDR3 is TGTGCCACCAGCACGAGCGGAGGGGCCTACGAGCAGTACTTC. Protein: CATSTSGGAYEQYF. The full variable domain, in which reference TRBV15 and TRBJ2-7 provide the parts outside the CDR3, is DAMVIQNPRYQVTQFGKPVTLSCSQTLNHNVMYWYQQKSSQAPKLLFHYYDKDFNNEADTPDNFQSRRPNTSFCFLDIRSPGLGDTAMYLCATSTSGGAYEQYFGPGTRLTVT.

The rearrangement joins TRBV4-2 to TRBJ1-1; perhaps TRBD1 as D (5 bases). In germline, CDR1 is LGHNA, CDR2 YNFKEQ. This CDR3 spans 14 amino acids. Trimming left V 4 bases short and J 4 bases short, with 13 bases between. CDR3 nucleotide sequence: TGTGCCAGCAGCCCTGGTGGGGCCCTCACTGAAGCTTTCTTT. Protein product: CASSPGGALTEAFF.

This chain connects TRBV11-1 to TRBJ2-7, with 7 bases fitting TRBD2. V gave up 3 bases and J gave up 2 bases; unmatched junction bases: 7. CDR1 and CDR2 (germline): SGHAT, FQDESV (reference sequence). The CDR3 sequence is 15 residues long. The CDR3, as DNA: TGTGCCAGCAGCTTGGGGCCCCTAGCGGCCTACGAGCAGTACTTC. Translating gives CASSLGPLAAYEQYF.

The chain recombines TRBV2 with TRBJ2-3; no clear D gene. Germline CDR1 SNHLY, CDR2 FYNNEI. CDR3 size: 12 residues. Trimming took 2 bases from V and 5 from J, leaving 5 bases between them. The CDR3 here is CASSETRDTQYF. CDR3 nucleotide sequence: TGTGCCAGCAGTGAAACGAGAGATACGCAGTATTTT.

The CDR3 nucleotides read TGTGCCAGCAGCAGGACAGTGAGGTCTGAAGCTTTCTTT. Its translation is CASSRTVRSEAFF. The genes are TRBV6-5 and TRBJ1-1, with D possibly being TRBD1 (6 bases). The germline V and J ends were trimmed by 6 bases and 6 bases, with 14 bases remaining between them. The CDR3 runs to 13 residues. Germline values: CDR1 MNHEY, CDR2 SVGAGI.

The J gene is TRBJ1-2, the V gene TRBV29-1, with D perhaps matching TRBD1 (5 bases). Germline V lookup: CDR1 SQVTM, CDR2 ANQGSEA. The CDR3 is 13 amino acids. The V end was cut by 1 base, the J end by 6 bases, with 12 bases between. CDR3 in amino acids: CSVEGGGSDGYTF. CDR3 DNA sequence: TGCAGCGTTGAAGGTGGGGGTTCTGATGGCTACACCTTC.

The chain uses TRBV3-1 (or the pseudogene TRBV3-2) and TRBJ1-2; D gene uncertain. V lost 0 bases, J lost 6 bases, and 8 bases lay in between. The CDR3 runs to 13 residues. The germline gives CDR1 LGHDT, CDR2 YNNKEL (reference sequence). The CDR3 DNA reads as TGTGCCAGCAGCCAAGAAGTCAGGAATGGCTACACCTTC. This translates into CASSQEVRNGYTF.

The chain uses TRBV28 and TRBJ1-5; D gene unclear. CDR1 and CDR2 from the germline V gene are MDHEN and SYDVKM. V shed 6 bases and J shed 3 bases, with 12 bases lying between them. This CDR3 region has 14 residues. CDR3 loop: CASSGIRDNQPQHF. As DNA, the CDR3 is TGTGCCAGCAGCGGGATAAGAGACAATCAGCCCCAGCATTTT.

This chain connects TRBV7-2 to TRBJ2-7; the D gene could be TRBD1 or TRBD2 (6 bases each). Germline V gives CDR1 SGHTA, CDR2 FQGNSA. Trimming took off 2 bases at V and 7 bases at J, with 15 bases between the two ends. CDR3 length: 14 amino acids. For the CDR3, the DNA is TGTGCCAGCAGCTTAACGGGTTTAGGGGGGGAGCAGTACTTC. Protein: CASSLTGLGGEQYF.

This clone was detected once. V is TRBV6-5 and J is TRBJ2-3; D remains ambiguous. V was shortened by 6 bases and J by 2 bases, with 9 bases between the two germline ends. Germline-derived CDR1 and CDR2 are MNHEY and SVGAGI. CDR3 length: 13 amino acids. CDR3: CASRLQVTDTQYF. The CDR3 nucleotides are TGTGCCAGCAGACTTCAGGTCACAGATACGCAGTATTTT.

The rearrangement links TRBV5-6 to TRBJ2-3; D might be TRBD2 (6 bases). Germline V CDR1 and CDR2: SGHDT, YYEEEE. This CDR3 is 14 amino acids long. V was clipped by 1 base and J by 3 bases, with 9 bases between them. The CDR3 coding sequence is TGTGCCAGCAGCTTGCGTAGCGGAACAGATACGCAGTATTTT. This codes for CASSLRSGTDTQYF.

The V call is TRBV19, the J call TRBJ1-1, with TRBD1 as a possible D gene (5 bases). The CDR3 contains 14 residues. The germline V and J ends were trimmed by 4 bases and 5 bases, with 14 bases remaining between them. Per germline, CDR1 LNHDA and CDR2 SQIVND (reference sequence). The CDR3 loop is CASSTLWGETEAFF. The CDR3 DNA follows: TGTGCCAGTAGTACCCTTTGGGGGGAGACTGAAGCTTTCTTT.

In nucleotides, the CDR3 is TGTGCCAGCAGCTCCGGCGGTCTTTCGTTAGATACGCAGTATTTT. Translating it yields CASSSGGLSLDTQYF. The chain is built from TRBV28 and TRBJ2-3; D is ambiguous. CDR1 and CDR2 from the germline V gene are MDHEN and SYDVKM. This CDR3 region has 15 residues. The V and J ends lost 6 bases and 5 bases respectively, with 18 bases between them. The whole variable domain, filled in from reference TRBV28 and TRBJ2-3, reads DVKVTQSSRYLVKRTGEKVFLECVQDMDHENMFWYRQDPGLGLRLIYFSYDVKMKEKGDIPEGYSVSREKKERFSLILESASTNQTSMYLCASSSGGLSLDTQYFGPGTRLTVL.

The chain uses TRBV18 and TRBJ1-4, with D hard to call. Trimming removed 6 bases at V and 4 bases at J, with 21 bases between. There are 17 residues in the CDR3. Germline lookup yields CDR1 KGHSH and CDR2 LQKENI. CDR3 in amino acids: CASSTRLDGRNNEKLFF. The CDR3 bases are TGTGCCAGCTCGACCCGATTGGACGGCAGAAATAATGAAAAACTGTTTTTT.

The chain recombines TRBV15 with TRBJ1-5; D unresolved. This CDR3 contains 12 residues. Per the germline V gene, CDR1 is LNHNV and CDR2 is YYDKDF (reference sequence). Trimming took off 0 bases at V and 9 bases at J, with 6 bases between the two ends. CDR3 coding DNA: TGTGCCACCAGCAGAGATCCCGGGCCCCAGCATTTT. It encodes CATSRDPGPQHF. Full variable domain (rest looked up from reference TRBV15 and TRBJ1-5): DAMVIQNPRYQVTQFGKPVTLSCSQTLNHNVMYWYQQKSSQAPKLLFHYYDKDFNNEADTPDNFQSRRPNTSFCFLDIRSPGLGDTAMYLCATSRDPGPQHFGDGTRLSIL.

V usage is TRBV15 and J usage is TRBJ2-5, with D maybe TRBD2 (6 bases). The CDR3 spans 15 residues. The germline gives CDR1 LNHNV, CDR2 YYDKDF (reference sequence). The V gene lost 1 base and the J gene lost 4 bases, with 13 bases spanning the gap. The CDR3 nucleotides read TGTGCCACCAGCAGAGTCATACTAGCACCAGAGACCCAGTACTTC. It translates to CATSRVILAPETQYF.

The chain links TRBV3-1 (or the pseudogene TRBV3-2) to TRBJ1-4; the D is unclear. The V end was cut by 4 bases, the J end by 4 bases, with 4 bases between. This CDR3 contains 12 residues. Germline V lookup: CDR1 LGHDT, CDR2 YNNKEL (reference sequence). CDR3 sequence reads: CASSRNNEKLFF. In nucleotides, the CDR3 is TGTGCCAGCAGCCGTAATAATGAAAAACTGTTTTTT.

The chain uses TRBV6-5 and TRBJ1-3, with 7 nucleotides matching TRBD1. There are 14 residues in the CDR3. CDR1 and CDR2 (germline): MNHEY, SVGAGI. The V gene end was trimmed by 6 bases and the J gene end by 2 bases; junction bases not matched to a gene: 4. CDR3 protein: CASRKQGTGNTIYF. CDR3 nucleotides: TGTGCCAGCAGAAAACAGGGGACTGGAAACACCATATATTTT.